These T cell receptor beta chains were read from a single sample in a study of early T cells in non-severe SARS-CoV-2 infection. TCRdb reprocessed the 5' RACE reads with MiXCR, giving one entry per CDR3 protein. Among under 85,000 distinct CDR3 sequences listed, roughly 9.5% were seen once. Input material: whole blood. The receptors shown here come from an adult who was a healthcare worker with PCR-confirmed SARS-CoV-2 infection or an uninfected control (not recorded which). CDR3s include the opening cysteine and the closing phenylalanine or tryptophan. D genes are given only for firm matches. A row's size may be missing; if present it is once, few, many or a size class.

abundance | j_gene | d_gene | v_gene | CDR3nt | CDR3aa
NA | TRBJ2-3 | NA | TRBV9 | TGTGCCAGCAGCGCCTGGACTAGCACAGATACGCAGTATTTT | CASSAWTSTDTQYF
NA | TRBJ2-2 | NA | TRBV30 | TGTGCCTGGAGGGCAGCCGGCGGGGAGCTGTTTTTT | CAWRAAGGELFF
NA | TRBJ2-3 | TRBD2 | TRBV5-1 | TGCGCCAGCAGCTCACTAGCGGCTAGCACAGATACGCAGTATTTT | CASSSLAASTDTQYF
few | TRBJ1-5 | NA | TRBV6-2/TRBV6-3 | TGTGCCAGCAGTCGGGTACTGGAACCCCAGCATTTT | CASSRVLEPQHF
NA | TRBJ2-4 | NA | TRBV11-2 | TGTGCCAGCAGCTTAGAGGGGGGCTTGGGAAACATTCAGTACTTC | CASSLEGGLGNIQYF
few | TRBJ2-7 | TRBD1 | TRBV3-1 | TGTGCCAGCAGCCAAGCGTCCGGGACAGGGGGCTCCTACGAGCAGTACTTC | CASSQASGTGGSYEQYF
few | TRBJ2-7 | NA | TRBV4-2 | TGTGCCAGCAGCCAAGATGTAGTCCGTACTTGGTACGAGCAGTACTTC | CASSQDVVRTWYEQYF
few | TRBJ2-1 | NA | TRBV6-2/TRBV6-3 | TGTGCCAGCAGTCGCCCCTACAATGAGCAGTTCTTC | CASSRPYNEQFF
NA | TRBJ2-7 | TRBD2 | TRBV9 | TGTGCCAGCACTCCGGCTAGCGGGGGAACCTACGAGCAGTACTTC | CASTPASGGTYEQYF
NA | TRBJ2-2 | NA | TRBV6-6 | TGTGCCAGCACCACCGGGGGCGGGACCGGGGAGCTGTTTTTT | CASTTGGGTGELFF